This entry concerns a single T cell receptor (beta chain). A few counts support this clone. The clone's antigen remains unknown. Within one base of it there is no much larger clone, and no base qualities were kept. The collaborating institutions used their own protocols to collect whole blood in K2EDTA tubes. For TCRbeta analysis, collaborators shipped samples as frozen whole blood, isolated PBMCs, or DNA extracted from either of those sample types. This sample is drawn from a study of blood T cell repertoires in COVID-19 (dated by TCRdb to between 2020 and 2021). About the investigation overall: Samples covering the acute and convalescent phases of COVID-19 were provided by collaborators in the United States, Italy and Spain. The material from the prospective study consisted of cDNA or gDNA derived from T cells, B-cell-depleted T cells, or PBMCs. Subjects who had been exposed to COVID-19, were actively infected with it, or had recovered from it provided the deeply sampled blood TCRbeta repertoires that made up the dataset. A freely available public database, intended as a resource for researchers studying the immune response to SARS-CoV-2, is where the repertoires were released. Samples came from the ongoing ImmuneRACE study (first 160 participants) plus 1,254 subjects from 6 global collaborators. Sample metadata almost always included a de-identified subject ID, COVID-19 status, age in years and sex. Where available, HLA class I and class II types were obtained from metadata supplied by the sample provider rather than from assay-based typing.

Beyond this particular receptor, the publication reports: The quantity of clinical and demographic metadata differed by source and by participant and was supplied without curation.

TCRbeta CDR3 regions were amplified from genomic DNA by means of the immunoSEQ Assay, a bias-controlled multiplex PCR. The study's processing was this. Within the assay, amplification of reference gene primers was used to estimate how many nucleated cells each sample contained. To quantify the absolute abundance of each unique TCRbeta CDR3 rearrangement, sequence reads were collapsed and filtered. For each sample, productive Simpson clonality was calculated by taking the square root of Simpson's diversity index across productive rearrangements. Drawn from immuneACCESS, this table holds only the in-frame rearrangements with V and J called that TCRdb kept. Clones are partly lost; checked studies trace under half to an unresolved V gene and leave the rest unexplained. V and J calls and clone size come straight from that table; D and trimming were deduced from the DNA. This sample holds more than 300,000 clones; 83% were observed only once. The ten largest make up roughly 1.3% of the sample.

V is clipped by 5 bases and J by 3 bases, and the sequence between their germline boundaries is 25 bases long. Counted from cysteine to phenylalanine, this CDR3 has 18 amino acids. CDR3 DNA only is kept here, 54 bases in frame from base 1. The germline V gene (reference sequence) gives CDR1 as PRHDT and CDR2 as FYEKMQ. The sequencing sample was made of peripheral blood. The receptor chain draws on TRBV13 and TRBJ1-1; no D segment can be confidently identified. The receptor comes from a woman aged 50 to 65 with acute or convalescent COVID-19. At the DNA level, the sequence is TGTGCCAGCAGCACCGTCCACTTGAGCGGGAGGGCCTACACTGAAGCTTTCTTT. This encodes CASSTVHLSGRAYTEAFF.